In this sample, the clone carrying this TCR beta chain turned up once. Trimming took 0 bases from V and 4 from J, leaving 11 bases between them. Germline values: CDR1 WSHSY, CDR2 SAAADI. CDR3 length: 15 residues. Participants were aged about 18 to 100 years from about two dozen US areas. Clones were sequenced by immunoSEQ multiplex PCR, and TCRdb holds only the in-frame ones, with some missing. In the table there are about 310,000 clones, about nine tenths of which are singletons. These data belong to a study of blood T cell repertoires in COVID-19. This receptor was identified in a man in his fifties or sixties who had recovered from COVID-19. Sequencing used PBMCs or T cells enriched from blood (not recorded which). The V and J genes are TRBV10-2 and TRBJ2-3; D gene unclear. The CDR3 region has the DNA TGCGCCAGCAGTGAGTCGACGGCCCGGGCAGATACGCAGTATTTT. This sequence encodes CASSESTARADTQYF.